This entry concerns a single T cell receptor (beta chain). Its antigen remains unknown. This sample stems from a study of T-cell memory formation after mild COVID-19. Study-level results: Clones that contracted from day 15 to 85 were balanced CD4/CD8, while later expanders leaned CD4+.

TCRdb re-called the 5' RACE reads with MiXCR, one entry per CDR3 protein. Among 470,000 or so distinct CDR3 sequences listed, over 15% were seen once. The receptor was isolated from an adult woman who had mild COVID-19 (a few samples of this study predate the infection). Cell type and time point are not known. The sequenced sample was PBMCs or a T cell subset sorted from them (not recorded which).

The CDR3 loop is CASMEKRGSTDTQYF. Written as DNA, the CDR3 is TGTGCCAGTATGGAGAAGCGGGGGAGCACAGATACGCAGTATTTT. The rearrangement links TRBV19 to TRBJ2-3; the match to TRBD2 covers 8 bases. The CDR3 runs 15 residues. V dropped 7 bases and J dropped 0; count of bases not matched to a gene: 6. The germline gives CDR1 LNHDA, CDR2 SQIVND (reference sequence).